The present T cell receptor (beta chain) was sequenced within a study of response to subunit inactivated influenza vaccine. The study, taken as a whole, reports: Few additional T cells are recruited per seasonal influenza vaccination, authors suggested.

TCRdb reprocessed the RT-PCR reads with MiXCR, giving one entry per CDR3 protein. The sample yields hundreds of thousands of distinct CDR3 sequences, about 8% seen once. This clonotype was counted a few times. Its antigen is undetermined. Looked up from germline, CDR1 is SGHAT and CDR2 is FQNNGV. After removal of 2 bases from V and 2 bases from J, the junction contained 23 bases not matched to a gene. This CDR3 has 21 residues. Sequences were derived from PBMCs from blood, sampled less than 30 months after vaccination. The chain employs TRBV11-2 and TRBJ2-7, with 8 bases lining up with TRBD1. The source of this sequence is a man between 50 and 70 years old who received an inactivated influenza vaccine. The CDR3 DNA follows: TGTGCCAGCAGCTTATTACCTAAAGTACGCCCTCGGACAGGGACTCCCTACGAGCAGTACTTC. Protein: CASSLLPKVRPRTGTPYEQYF.